These T cell receptor beta chains were read from a single sample in a study of OX40 agonist ivuxolimab in advanced cancers. Libraries were prepared by immunoSEQ multiplex PCR; TCRdb keeps only in-frame clonotypes and omits some of them. The sample has some 60,000 clones; approximately 86% are singletons. The specimen comprised CD4+ or CD8+ T cells sorted from blood, sampled in a trial of the OX40 agonist ivuxolimab. The receptor source for this set is an adult with an advanced solid tumor such as melanoma, head and neck, liver or kidney cancer. Each CDR3 is given with its conserved first and last residue. The order of the fields is V gene, J gene, CDR3 protein.

v_gene: TRBV30; j_gene: TRBJ1-5; CDR3aa: CAWATGGGNWNQPQHF
v_gene: TRBV20-1; j_gene: TRBJ2-7; CDR3aa: CSAESYEQYF
v_gene: TRBV6-5; j_gene: TRBJ2-3; CDR3aa: CASSLSGPSSTDTQYF
v_gene: TRBV15; j_gene: TRBJ2-5; CDR3aa: CATSGRQRSERETQYF
v_gene: TRBV30; j_gene: TRBJ1-5; CDR3aa: CAWLRDRGLGQPQHF
v_gene: TRBV7-2; j_gene: TRBJ2-7; CDR3aa: CASSLAGQGAYEQYF
v_gene: TRBV7-8; j_gene: TRBJ1-2; CDR3aa: CASSLVAGGGYTF
v_gene: TRBV9; j_gene: TRBJ1-4; CDR3aa: CASSAWGTTNEKLFF
v_gene: TRBV6-1; j_gene: TRBJ2-1; CDR3aa: CASEDRGTYNEQFF
v_gene: TRBV6-6; j_gene: TRBJ1-4; CDR3aa: CASMRSTNEKLFF
v_gene: TRBV28; j_gene: TRBJ2-3; CDR3aa: CASSSPGTLTDTQYF
v_gene: TRBV2; j_gene: TRBJ2-4; CDR3aa: CASSVEGRNIQYF
v_gene: TRBV19; j_gene: TRBJ2-2; CDR3aa: CASRDRVSGITGELFF
v_gene: TRBV27; j_gene: TRBJ2-7; CDR3aa: CASSLQLAATYEQYF
v_gene: TRBV29-1; j_gene: TRBJ1-5; CDR3aa: CSVWMGQRNQPQHF
v_gene: TRBV10-1; j_gene: TRBJ2-2; CDR3aa: CASSRPGGELFF
v_gene: TRBV13; j_gene: TRBJ1-3; CDR3aa: CASTLTGISSGNTIYF
v_gene: TRBV7-3; j_gene: TRBJ2-7; CDR3aa: CASSLETGREQYF
v_gene: TRBV27; j_gene: TRBJ2-4; CDR3aa: CASSLYGEKNIQYF
v_gene: TRBV6-5; j_gene: TRBJ2-2; CDR3aa: CASSLSSPRTGELFF
v_gene: TRBV6-5; j_gene: TRBJ2-3; CDR3aa: CASSSPLGQYF
v_gene: TRBV9; j_gene: TRBJ1-6; CDR3aa: CASRAGDRGYSPLHF
v_gene: TRBV7-3; j_gene: TRBJ2-7; CDR3aa: CASSPGQGPYEQYF
v_gene: TRBV4-1; j_gene: TRBJ2-1; CDR3aa: CASSQSGTGFGEQFF
v_gene: TRBV6-5; j_gene: TRBJ2-7; CDR3aa: CASNPGGTYEQYF
v_gene: TRBV19; j_gene: TRBJ2-1; CDR3aa: CASSIAGQGSYNEQFF
v_gene: TRBV29-1; j_gene: TRBJ2-2; CDR3aa: CSVGGRGTGELFF
v_gene: TRBV5-1; j_gene: TRBJ1-4; CDR3aa: CASSFRTGGTNEKLFF
v_gene: TRBV11-2; j_gene: TRBJ1-5; CDR3aa: CASSLVPSYQPQHF
v_gene: TRBV5-8; j_gene: TRBJ2-1; CDR3aa: CASSLGGRSYNEQFF
v_gene: TRBV6-5; j_gene: TRBJ2-7; CDR3aa: CASSYSGTTSSYEQYF
v_gene: TRBV6-1; j_gene: TRBJ2-4; CDR3aa: CASTGTPIAKNIQYF
v_gene: TRBV18; j_gene: TRBJ1-1; CDR3aa: CASSRVNTEAFF
v_gene: TRBV5-1; j_gene: TRBJ2-7; CDR3aa: CASSSHLSGEYYEQYF
v_gene: TRBV27; j_gene: TRBJ2-5; CDR3aa: CASSSHGTGGTETQYF
v_gene: TRBV9; j_gene: TRBJ2-1; CDR3aa: CASSGTSGRVTNEQFF
v_gene: TRBV30; j_gene: TRBJ2-5; CDR3aa: CGWRPPGQGRETQYF
v_gene: TRBV7-6; j_gene: TRBJ2-7; CDR3aa: CASSKGQNSYEQYF
v_gene: TRBV10-3; j_gene: TRBJ1-6; CDR3aa: CAIWTGHDNSPLHF
v_gene: TRBV28; j_gene: TRBJ2-7; CDR3aa: CASSPFGLARNEQYF
v_gene: TRBV10-3; j_gene: TRBJ2-1; CDR3aa: CAIKTSGSYNEQFF
v_gene: TRBV28; j_gene: TRBJ1-2; CDR3aa: CASSFGGSYYTF
v_gene: TRBV28; j_gene: TRBJ2-5; CDR3aa: CASSSAAGGPEEQYF
v_gene: TRBV7-2; j_gene: TRBJ2-2; CDR3aa: CASSSTRLSGELFF
v_gene: TRBV27; j_gene: TRBJ2-1; CDR3aa: CASREGGNEQFF
v_gene: TRBV25-1; j_gene: TRBJ2-6; CDR3aa: CASSESGAGANVLTF
v_gene: TRBV19; j_gene: TRBJ2-3; CDR3aa: CASSTTTDTQYF
v_gene: TRBV9; j_gene: TRBJ2-7; CDR3aa: CASSVADSSISYEQYF
v_gene: TRBV18; j_gene: TRBJ2-3; CDR3aa: CASSKGQGKDTQYF
v_gene: TRBV7-9; j_gene: TRBJ1-4; CDR3aa: CASSPGQGMFF
v_gene: TRBV10-3; j_gene: TRBJ2-1; CDR3aa: CAISGDRVLREQFF
v_gene: TRBV28; j_gene: TRBJ2-1; CDR3aa: CASRGRQGAPGNEQFF
v_gene: TRBV10-3; j_gene: TRBJ2-3; CDR3aa: CAISEYTDTQYF
v_gene: TRBV9; j_gene: TRBJ2-7; CDR3aa: CASSVGRGLGLSSYEQYF
v_gene: TRBV18; j_gene: TRBJ2-4; CDR3aa: CASSGDKGSKNIQYF
v_gene: TRBV4-1; j_gene: TRBJ2-7; CDR3aa: CASSQERQGAKSAEQYF
v_gene: TRBV4-1; j_gene: TRBJ1-4; CDR3aa: CASSPRQTNEKLFF